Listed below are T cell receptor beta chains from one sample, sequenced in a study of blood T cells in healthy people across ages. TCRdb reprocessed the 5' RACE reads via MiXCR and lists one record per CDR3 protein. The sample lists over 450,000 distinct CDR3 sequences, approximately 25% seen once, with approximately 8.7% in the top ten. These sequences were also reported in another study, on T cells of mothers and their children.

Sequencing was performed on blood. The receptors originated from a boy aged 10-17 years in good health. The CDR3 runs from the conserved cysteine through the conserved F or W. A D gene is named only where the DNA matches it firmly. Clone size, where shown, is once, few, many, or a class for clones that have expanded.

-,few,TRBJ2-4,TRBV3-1,TGTGCCAGCAGCCAGTGGAAGGGAGCCAAAAACATTCAGTACTTC,CASSQWKGAKNIQYF
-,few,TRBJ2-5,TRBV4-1,TGCGCCAGCAGTGTAACCCGAAGCCTCCAAGAGACCCAGTACTTC,CASSVTRSLQETQYF
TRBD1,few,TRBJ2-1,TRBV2,TGTGCCTACACGGACAGGGGGGCCTTCGATGAGCAGTTCTTC,CAYTDRGAFDEQFF
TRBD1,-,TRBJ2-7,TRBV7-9,TGTGCCAGCACAGGGGGCCCCCAAGAGGAGCAGTACTTC,CASTGGPQEEQYF
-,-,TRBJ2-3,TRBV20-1,TGCAGTGCTAGATGGGGGCCTCGCACAGATACGCAGTATTTT,CSARWGPRTDTQYF
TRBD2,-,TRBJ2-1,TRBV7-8,TGTGCCAGCAGCTTAACTAGCGGGGGGTGGCAGTTCTTC,CASSLTSGGWQFF
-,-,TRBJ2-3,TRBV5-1,TGCGCCAGCAGCTTGGCCTCGGGTGGCGGCCTCACAGATACGCAGTATTTT,CASSLASGGGLTDTQYF
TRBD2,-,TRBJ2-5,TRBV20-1,TGCAGTGCTACGACTAGCGGGGGGACTCAAGAGACCCAGTACTTC,CSATTSGGTQETQYF
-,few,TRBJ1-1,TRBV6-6,TGTGCCAGCAGTAACAAGGGCGGGGTCATGAACACTGAAGCTTTCTTT,CASSNKGGVMNTEAFF
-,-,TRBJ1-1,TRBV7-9,TGTGCCAGCAGCTTACGCGACCCAGAAGCTTTCTTT,CASSLRDPEAFF
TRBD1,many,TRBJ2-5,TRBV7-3,TGTGCCAGCAGCTTGGGGACAGGGGCTATTCAAGAGACCCAGTACTTC,CASSLGTGAIQETQYF
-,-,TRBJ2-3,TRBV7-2,TGTGCCAGCAGCCCCCACCGGCAAGATACGCAGTATTTT,CASSPHRQDTQYF
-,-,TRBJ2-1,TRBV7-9,TGTGCCAGTAGCCAAGACTGGCTTTTGAACAATGAGCAGTTCTTC,CASSQDWLLNNEQFF
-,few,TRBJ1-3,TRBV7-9,TGTGCCAGCAGCTCGCGTAATGGAAACACCATATATTTT,CASSSRNGNTIYF
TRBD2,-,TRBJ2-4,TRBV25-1,TGTGCCAGCAGTGAAGGTGTGGCTAGCGGAGCCAAAAACATTCAGTACTTC,CASSEGVASGAKNIQYF
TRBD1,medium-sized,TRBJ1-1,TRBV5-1,TGCGCCAGCAGCTCTGGACAGGGGGCACATGAAGCTTTCTTT,CASSSGQGAHEAFF
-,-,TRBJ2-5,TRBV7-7,TGTGCTAGCAGCCCAGTCCGAGGGCAACGGGAGACCCAGTACTTC,CASSPVRGQRETQYF
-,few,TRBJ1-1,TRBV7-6,TGTGCCAGCAGCCCTGGGCCCACCACTGAAGCTTTCTTT,CASSPGPTTEAFF
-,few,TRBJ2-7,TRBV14,TGTGCCAGCAGCCGGGGGGGGCAGACTTACGAGCAGTACTTC,CASSRGGQTYEQYF
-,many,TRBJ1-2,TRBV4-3,TGCGCCAGCAGCCAAGATCGGACTGTAGCTAACTATGGCTACACCTTC,CASSQDRTVANYGYTF
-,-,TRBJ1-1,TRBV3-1,TGTGCCAGCAGCCAAGAAGTGTCTCCTAGTTCAGCTTTCTTT,CASSQEVSPSSAFF
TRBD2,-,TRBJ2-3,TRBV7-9,TGTGCCAGCAGGGACGGACTAGCGGGAGGCAAGGGGGATACGCAGTATTTT,CASRDGLAGGKGDTQYF
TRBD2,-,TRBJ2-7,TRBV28,TGTGCCAGCAGTAGGGGACTAAACTACGAGCAGTACTTC,CASSRGLNYEQYF
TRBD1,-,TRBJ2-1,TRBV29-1,TGCAGCGTTGAATTACGACTCGACGACAGGGTTTTGAGGGCGGATGAGCAGTTCTTC,CSVELRLDDRVLRADEQFF
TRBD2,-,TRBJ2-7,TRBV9,TGTGCCAGCAGCGCCGCTGACGAGCGGGAGGTCGACGAGCAGTACTTC,CASSAADEREVDEQYF
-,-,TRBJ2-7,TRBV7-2,TGTGCCAGCAGCTTAGCCGCCCACGAGCAGTACTTC,CASSLAAHEQYF
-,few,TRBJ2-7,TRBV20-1,TGCAGTGCTAGGGCAGGATACAACGAGCAGTACTTC,CSARAGYNEQYF
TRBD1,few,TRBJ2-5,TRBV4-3,TGCGCCAGCAGCCAAGACTACAGGGGATCTAGAGAGACCCAGTACTTC,CASSQDYRGSRETQYF
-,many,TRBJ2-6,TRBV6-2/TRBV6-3,TGTGCCAGCGCGTCGCGCCCTGGAGGGGCCAACGTCCTGACTTTC,CASASRPGGANVLTF
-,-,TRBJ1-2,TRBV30,TGTGCCGGTCCATCAGCTAACTATGGCTACACCTTC,CAGPSANYGYTF
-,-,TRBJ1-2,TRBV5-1,TGCGCCAGCAGCCCCGGGGAGGGCGCCTATGGCTACACCTTC,CASSPGEGAYGYTF
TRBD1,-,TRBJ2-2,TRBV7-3,TGTGCCAGCAGCCCCGGGACAGGGTTGACCGGGGAGCTGTTTTTT,CASSPGTGLTGELFF
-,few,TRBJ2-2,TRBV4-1,TGCGCCAGCAGCCAAGAGACAGGTCGGGTTACCGGGGAGCTGGTTTTT,CASSQETGRVTGELVF
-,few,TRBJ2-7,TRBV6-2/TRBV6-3,TGTGCCTCACAGGGAAGACCCTACGAGCAGTACTTC,CASQGRPYEQYF
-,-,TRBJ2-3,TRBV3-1,TGTGCCAGCAGCCAATTGTTTATCCCTCGCCCCACAGATACGCAGTATTTT,CASSQLFIPRPTDTQYF
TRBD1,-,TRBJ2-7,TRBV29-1,TGCAGCGTAGGTGGACAGGGGGGCTCCTACGAGCAGTACTTC,CSVGGQGGSYEQYF
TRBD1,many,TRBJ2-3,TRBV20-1,TGCAGTGCTAGCCCCCGACAGGGTGGGACAGATACGCAGTATTTT,CSASPRQGGTDTQYF
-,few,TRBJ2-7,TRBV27,TGTGCCAGCAGCCGACAGGCAGCCTACGAGCAGTACTTC,CASSRQAAYEQYF
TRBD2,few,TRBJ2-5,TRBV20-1,TGCAGTGCTAGATTTGCGGGGGGGGTTAGGGAGACCCAGTACTTC,CSARFAGGVRETQYF
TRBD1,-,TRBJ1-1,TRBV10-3,TGTGCCATCAGGGGACAGGGGCACACTGAAGCTTTCTTT,CAIRGQGHTEAFF
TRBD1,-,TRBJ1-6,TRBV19,TGTGCCAGTAGTATTTCTGGACAGGGGGAATCCTATAATTCACCCCTCCACTTT,CASSISGQGESYNSPLHF
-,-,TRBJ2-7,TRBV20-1,TGCAGTGCTCCTAGGGTTAACTCCTACGAGCAGTACTTC,CSAPRVNSYEQYF
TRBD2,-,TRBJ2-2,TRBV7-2,TGTGCCAGCAGCCCCAGCTTAGCGGGATACACCGGGGAGCTGTTTTTT,CASSPSLAGYTGELFF
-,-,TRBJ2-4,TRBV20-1,TGCAGTGCTAGAAAGCTAGACGGTGGAAACATTCAGTACTTC,CSARKLDGGNIQYF
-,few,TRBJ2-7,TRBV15,TGTGCCACCAGCAGAGATTCGAGTCTTTCCTACGAGCAGTACTTC,CATSRDSSLSYEQYF
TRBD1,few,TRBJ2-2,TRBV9,TGTGCCAGCTCGGACAGGGGGCGCGGCGGGGAGCTGTTTTTT,CASSDRGRGGELFF
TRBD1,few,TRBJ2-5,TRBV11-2,TGTGCCAGCAGCCGCATAAGACAGGGCACCCAAGAGACCCAGTACTTC,CASSRIRQGTQETQYF
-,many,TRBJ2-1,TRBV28,TGTGCCAGCAGTTTGCGTCGGGAGCAGTTCTTC,CASSLRREQFF
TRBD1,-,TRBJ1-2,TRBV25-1,TGTGCCAGCAGTGATACAAGGACAGGGACGCGCTGCACCTTC,CASSDTRTGTRCTF
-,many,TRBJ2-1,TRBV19,TGTGCCAGTAGTACGTCGGGTACTTACAATGAGCAGTTCTTC,CASSTSGTYNEQFF